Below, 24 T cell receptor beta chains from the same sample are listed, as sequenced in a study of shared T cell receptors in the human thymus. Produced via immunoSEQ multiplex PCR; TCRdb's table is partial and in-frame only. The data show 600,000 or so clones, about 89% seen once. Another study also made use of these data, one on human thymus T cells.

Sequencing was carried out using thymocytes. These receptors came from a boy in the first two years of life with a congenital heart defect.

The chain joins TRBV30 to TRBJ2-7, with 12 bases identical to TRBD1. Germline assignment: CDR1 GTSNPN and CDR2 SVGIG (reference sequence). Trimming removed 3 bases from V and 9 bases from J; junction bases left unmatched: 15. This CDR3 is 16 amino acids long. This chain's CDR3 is CAWSGWGTGGARGQYF. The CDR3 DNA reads TGTGCCTGGAGCGGGTGGGGGACAGGGGGCGCTCGGGGGCAGTACTTC.

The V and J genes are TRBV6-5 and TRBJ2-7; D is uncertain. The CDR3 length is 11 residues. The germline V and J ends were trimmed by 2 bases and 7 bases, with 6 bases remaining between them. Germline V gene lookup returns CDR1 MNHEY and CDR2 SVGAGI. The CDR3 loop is CASSYVGEQYF. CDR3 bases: TGTGCCAGCAGTTACGTCGGGGAGCAGTACTTC.

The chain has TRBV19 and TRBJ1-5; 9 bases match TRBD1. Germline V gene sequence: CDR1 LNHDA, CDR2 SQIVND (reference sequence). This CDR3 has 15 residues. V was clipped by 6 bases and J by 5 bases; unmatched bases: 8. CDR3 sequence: CASRTGQGTYQPQHF. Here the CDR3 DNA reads TGTGCCAGTAGGACCGGACAGGGGACATATCAGCCCCAGCATTTT.

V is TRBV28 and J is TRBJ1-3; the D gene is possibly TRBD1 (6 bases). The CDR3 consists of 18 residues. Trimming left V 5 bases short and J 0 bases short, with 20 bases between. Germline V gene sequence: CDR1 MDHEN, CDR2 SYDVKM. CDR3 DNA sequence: TGTGCCAGCAGTAAGACGACAGGACCCCCACTCTCTGGAAACACCATATATTTT. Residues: CASSKTTGPPLSGNTIYF.

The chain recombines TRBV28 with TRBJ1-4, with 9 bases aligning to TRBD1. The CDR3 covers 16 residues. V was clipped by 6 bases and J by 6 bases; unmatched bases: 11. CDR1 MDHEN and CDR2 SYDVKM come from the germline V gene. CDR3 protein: CASSSLPGQGDEKLFF. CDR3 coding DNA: TGTGCCAGCAGCTCCTTGCCGGGACAGGGAGATGAAAAACTGTTTTTT.

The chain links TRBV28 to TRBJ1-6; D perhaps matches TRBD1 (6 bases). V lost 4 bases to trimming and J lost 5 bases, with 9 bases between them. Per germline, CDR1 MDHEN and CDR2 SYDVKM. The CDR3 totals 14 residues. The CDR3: CASSSDSNNSPLHF. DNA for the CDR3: TGTGCCAGCAGTTCGGACAGTAATAATTCACCCCTCCACTTT.

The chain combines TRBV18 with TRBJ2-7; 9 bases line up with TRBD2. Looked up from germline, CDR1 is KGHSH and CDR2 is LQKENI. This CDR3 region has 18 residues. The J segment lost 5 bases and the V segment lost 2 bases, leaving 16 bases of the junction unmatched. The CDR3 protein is CASSPESRPSGAENEQYF. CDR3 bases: TGTGCCAGCTCACCAGAATCTAGGCCTAGCGGGGCCGAGAACGAGCAGTACTTC.

As DNA, the CDR3 is TGTGCCAGCAGCTTACAGGGCAATCAGCCCCAGCATTTT. It is translated as CASSLQGNQPQHF. The rearrangement uses TRBV7-8 and TRBJ1-5; no firm D call. The CDR3 spans 13 residues. Germline V gene lookup returns CDR1 SGHVS and CDR2 FQNEAQ. V was shortened by 2 bases and J by 2 bases, with 4 bases between the two germline ends.

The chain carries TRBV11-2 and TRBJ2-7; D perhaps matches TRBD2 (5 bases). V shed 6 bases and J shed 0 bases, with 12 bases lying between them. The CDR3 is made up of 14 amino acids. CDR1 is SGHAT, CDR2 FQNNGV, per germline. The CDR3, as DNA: TGTGCCAGCAGTATTGTGGGGAGCTCCTACGAGCAGTACTTC. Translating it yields CASSIVGSSYEQYF.

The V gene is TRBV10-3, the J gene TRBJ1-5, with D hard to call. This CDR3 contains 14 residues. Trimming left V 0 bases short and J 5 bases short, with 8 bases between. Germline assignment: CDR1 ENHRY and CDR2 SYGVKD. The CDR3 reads CAISESGEDQPQHF. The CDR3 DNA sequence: TGTGCCATCAGTGAGTCCGGCGAGGATCAGCCCCAGCATTTT.

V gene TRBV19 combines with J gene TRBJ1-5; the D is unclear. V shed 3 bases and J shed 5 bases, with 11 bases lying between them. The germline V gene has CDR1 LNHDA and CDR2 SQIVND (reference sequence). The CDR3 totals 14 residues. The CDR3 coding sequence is TGTGCCAGTAGTATGTCTAGAGACGATCAGCCCCAGCATTTT. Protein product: CASSMSRDDQPQHF. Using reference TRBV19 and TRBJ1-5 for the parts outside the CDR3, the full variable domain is DGGITQSPKYLFRKEGQNVTLSCEQNLNHDAMYWYRQDPGQGLRLIYYSQIVNDFQKGDIAEGYSVSREKKESFPLTVTSAQKNPTAFYLCASSMSRDDQPQHFGDGTRLSIL.

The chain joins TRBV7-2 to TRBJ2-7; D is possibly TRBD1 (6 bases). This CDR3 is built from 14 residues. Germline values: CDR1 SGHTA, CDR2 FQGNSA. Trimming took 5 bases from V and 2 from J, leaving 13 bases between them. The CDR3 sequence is CASSRNREAYEQYF. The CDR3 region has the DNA TGTGCCAGCAGCCGGAACAGGGAAGCCTACGAGCAGTACTTC.

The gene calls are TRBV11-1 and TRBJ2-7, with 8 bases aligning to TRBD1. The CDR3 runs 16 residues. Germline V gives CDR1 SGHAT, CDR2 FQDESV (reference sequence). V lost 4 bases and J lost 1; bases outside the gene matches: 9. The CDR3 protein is CASSYSDRDGSYEQYF. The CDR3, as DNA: TGTGCCAGCAGCTATTCGGACAGGGACGGTTCCTACGAGCAGTACTTC.

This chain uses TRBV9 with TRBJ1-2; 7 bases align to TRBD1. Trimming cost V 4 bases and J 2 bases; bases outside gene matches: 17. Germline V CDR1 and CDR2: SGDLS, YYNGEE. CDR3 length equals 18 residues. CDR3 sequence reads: CASSPSLGDPTGNYGYTF. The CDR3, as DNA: TGTGCCAGCAGCCCGTCCTTGGGGGATCCGACAGGGAACTATGGCTACACCTTC.

CDR3 in amino acids: CASSLGRRKSYEQYF. The CDR3 DNA is TGTGCCAGCAGCTTGGGACGGAGGAAGTCCTACGAGCAGTACTTC. The gene calls are TRBV5-6 and TRBJ2-7; TRBD2 might be the D (5 bases). The germline V and J ends were trimmed by 0 bases and 1 base, with 11 bases remaining between them. The CDR3 length is 15 residues. CDR1 and CDR2 (germline): SGHDT, YYEEEE.

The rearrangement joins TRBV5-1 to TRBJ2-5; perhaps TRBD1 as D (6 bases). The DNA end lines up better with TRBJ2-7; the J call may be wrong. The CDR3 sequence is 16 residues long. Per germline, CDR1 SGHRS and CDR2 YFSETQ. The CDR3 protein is CASSSLVTGAKYEQYF. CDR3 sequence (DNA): TGCGCCAGCAGCTCCCTAGTGACAGGAGCCAAGTACGAGCAGTACTTC.

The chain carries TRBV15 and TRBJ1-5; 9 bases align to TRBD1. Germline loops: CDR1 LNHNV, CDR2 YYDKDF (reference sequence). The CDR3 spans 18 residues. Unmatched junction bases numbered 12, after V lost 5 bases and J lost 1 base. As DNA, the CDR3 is TGTGCCACCAGCTTACGGACAGGGGACGGAAGGAGCAATCAGCCCCAGCATTTT. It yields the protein CATSLRTGDGRSNQPQHF.

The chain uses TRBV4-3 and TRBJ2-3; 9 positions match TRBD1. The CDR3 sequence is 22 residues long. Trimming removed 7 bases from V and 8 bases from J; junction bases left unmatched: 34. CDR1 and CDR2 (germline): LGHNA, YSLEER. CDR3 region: CASTPQTPGFVSAGTGFGTQYF. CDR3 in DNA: TGCGCCAGCACACCACAAACCCCTGGGTTTGTCAGCGCCGGGACAGGGTTTGGTACGCAGTATTTT.

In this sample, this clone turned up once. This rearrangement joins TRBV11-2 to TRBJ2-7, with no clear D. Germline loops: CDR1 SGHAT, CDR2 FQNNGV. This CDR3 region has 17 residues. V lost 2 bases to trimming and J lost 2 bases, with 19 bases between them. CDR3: CASSLYPLSRLTYEQYF. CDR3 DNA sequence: TGTGCCAGCAGCTTATATCCCCTATCCCGATTAACCTACGAGCAGTACTTC.

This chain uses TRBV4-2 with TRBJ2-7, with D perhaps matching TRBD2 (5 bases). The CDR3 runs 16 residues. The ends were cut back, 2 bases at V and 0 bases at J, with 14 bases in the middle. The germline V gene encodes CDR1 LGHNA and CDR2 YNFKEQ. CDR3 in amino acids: CASSQRWTSSSYEQYF. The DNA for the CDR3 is TGTGCCAGCAGCCAACGGTGGACTTCAAGCTCCTACGAGCAGTACTTC.

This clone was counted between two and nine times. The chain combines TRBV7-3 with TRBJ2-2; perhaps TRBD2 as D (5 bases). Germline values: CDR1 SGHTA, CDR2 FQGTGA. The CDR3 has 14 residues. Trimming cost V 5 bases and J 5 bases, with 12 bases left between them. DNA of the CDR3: TGTGCCAGCAGCATTAGCCCGGGAACCGGGGAGCTGTTTTTT. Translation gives CASSISPGTGELFF. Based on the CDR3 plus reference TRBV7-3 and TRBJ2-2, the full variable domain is GAGVSQTPSNKVTEKGKYVELRCDPISGHTALYWYRQSLGQGPEFLIYFQGTGAADDSGLPNDRFFAVRPEGSVSTLKIQRTERGDSAVYLCASSISPGTGELFFGEGSRLTVL.

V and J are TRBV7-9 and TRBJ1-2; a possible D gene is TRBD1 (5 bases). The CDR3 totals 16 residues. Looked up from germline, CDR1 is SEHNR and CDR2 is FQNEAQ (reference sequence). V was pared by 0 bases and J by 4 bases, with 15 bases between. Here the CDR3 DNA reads TGTGCCAGCAGCTTAGCAGGGGAAGGAAAGACCTATGGCTACACCTTC. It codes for CASSLAGEGKTYGYTF. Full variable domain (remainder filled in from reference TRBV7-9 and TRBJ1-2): DTGVSQNPRHKITKRGQNVTFRCDPISEHNRLYWYRQTLGQGPEFLTYFQNEAQLEKSRLLSDRFSAERPKGSFSTLEIQRTEQGDSAMYLCASSLAGEGKTYGYTFGSGTRLTVV.

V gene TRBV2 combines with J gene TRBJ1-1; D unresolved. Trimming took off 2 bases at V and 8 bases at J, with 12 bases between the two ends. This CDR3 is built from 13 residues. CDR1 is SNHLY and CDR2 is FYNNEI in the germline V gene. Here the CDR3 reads CASSERVLVEAFF. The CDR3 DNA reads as TGTGCCAGCAGTGAACGGGTTCTCGTCGAAGCTTTCTTT. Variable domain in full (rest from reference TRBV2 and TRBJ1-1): EPEVTQTPSHQVTQMGQEVILRCVPISNHLYFYWYRQILGQKVEFLVSFYNNEISEKSEIFDDQFSVERPDGSNFTLKIRSTKLEDSAMYFCASSERVLVEAFFGQGTRLTVV.

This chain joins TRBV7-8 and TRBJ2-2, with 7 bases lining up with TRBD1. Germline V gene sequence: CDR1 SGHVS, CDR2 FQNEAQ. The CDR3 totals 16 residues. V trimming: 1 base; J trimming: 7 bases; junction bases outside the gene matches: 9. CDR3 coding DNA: TGTGCCAGCAGCTTAGGAGACAGGGAGTTAAGCGGGGAGCTGTTTTTT. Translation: CASSLGDRELSGELFF.